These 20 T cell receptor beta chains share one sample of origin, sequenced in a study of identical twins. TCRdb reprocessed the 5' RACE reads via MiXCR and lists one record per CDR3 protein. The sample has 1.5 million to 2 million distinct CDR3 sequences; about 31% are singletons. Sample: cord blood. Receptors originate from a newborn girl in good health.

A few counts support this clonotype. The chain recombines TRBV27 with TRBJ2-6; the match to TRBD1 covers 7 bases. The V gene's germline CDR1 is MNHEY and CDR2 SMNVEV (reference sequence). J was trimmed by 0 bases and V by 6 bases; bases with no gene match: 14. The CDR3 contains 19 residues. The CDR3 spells CASRTINRGLNSGANVLTF. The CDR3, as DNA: TGTGCCAGCAGGACCATCAACAGGGGATTAAACTCTGGGGCCAACGTCCTGACTTTC.

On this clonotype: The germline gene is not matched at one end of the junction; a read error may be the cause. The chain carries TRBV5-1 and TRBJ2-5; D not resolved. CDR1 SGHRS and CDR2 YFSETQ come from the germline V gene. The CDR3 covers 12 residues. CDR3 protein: CASSSSQEAQYF. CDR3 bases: TGCGCCAGCAGTTCTTCACAAGAGGCCCAGTACTTC.

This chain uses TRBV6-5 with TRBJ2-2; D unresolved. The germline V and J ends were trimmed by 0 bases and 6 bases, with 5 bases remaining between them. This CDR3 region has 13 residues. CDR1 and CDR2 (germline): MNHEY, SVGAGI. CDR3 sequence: CASSYSKAGELFF. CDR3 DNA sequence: TGTGCCAGCAGTTACTCGAAGGCCGGGGAGCTGTTTTTT.

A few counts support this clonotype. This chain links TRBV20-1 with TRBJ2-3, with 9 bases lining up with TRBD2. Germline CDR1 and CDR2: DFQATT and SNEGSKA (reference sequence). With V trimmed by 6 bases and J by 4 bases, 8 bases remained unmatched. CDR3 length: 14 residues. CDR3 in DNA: TGCAGTGCGCCATTTAGCGGGAGCCCAGATACGCAGTATTTT. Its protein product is CSAPFSGSPDTQYF.

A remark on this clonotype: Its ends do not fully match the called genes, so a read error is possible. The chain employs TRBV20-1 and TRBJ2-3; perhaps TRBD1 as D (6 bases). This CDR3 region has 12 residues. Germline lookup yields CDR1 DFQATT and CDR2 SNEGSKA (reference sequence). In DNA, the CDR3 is TGCAGTTCTAGAGACAGGCCAGATACGCAGTATTTT. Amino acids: CSSRDRPDTQYF.

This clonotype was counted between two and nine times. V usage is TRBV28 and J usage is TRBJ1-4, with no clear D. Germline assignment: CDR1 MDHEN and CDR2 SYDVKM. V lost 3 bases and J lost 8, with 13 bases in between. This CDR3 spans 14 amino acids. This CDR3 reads CASSFMGKGEKLFF. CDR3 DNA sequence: TGTGCCAGCAGTTTCATGGGGAAAGGGGAAAAACTGTTTTTT.

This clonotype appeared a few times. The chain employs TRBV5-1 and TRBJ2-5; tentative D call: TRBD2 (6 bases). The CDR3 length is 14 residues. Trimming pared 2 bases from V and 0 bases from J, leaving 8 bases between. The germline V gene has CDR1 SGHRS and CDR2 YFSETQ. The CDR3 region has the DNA TGCGCCAGCAGCTTCCAGCGGGACCAAGAGACCCAGTACTTC. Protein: CASSFQRDQETQYF. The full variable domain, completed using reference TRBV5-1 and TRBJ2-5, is KAGVTQTPRYLIKTRGQQVTLSCSPISGHRSVSWYQQTPGQGLQFLFEYFSETQRNKGNFPGRFSGRQFSNSRSEMNVSTLELGDSALYLCASSFQRDQETQYFGPGTRLLVL.

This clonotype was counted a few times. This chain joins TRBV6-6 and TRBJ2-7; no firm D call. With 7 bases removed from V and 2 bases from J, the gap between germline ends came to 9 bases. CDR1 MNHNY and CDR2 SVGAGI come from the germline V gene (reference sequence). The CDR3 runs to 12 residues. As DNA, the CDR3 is TGTGCCAGCAATAGGGATCCCTACGAGCAGTACTTC. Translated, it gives CASNRDPYEQYF.

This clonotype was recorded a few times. The CDR3 coding sequence is TGCGCCAGCAGCGTAACAGGGAAGCCCTACGAGCAGTACTTC. It codes for CASSVTGKPYEQYF. This sequence joins TRBV5-1 and TRBJ2-7; tentative D call: TRBD1 (6 bases). This CDR3 has 14 residues. Germline V CDR1 and CDR2: SGHRS, YFSETQ. Deletions cut 4 bases from V and 2 bases from J, with 13 bases between.

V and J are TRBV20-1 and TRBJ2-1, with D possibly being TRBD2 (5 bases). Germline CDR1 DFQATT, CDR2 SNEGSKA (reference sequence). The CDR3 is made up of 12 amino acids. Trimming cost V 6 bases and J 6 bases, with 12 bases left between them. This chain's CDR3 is CSAGGYFNEQFF. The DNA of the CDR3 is TGCAGTGCCGGAGGCTATTTCAATGAGCAGTTCTTC.

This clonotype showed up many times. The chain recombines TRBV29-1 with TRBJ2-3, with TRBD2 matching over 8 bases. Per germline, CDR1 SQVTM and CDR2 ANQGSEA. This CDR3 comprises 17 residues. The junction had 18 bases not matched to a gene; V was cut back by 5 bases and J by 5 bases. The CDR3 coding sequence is TGCAGCGTTCCAGCCGGGACTAGGACCCTACCTATAGATACGCAGTATTTT. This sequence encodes CSVPAGTRTLPIDTQYF.

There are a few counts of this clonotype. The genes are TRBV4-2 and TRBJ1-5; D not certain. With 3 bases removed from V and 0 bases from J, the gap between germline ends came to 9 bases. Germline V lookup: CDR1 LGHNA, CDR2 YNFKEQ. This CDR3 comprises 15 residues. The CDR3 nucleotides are TGTGCCAGCAGCCAGTCGACACATAGCAATCAGCCCCAGCATTTT. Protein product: CASSQSTHSNQPQHF.

The DNA for the CDR3 is TGCAGCCGGGACAGGGGGTACACAGATACGCAGTATTTT. Its translation: CSRDRGYTDTQYF. The J gene is TRBJ2-3, the V gene TRBV20-1, with 11 bases that match TRBD1. Germline V gene sequence: CDR1 DFQATT, CDR2 SNEGSKA (reference sequence). This CDR3 comprises 13 residues.

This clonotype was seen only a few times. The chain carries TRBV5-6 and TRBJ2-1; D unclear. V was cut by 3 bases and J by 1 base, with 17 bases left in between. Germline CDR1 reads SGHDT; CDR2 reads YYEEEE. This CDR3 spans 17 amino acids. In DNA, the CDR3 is TGTGCCAGCAGCTCCGGCAGAGGCTCCCGATCCTACAATGAGCAGTTCTTC. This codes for CASSSGRGSRSYNEQFF.

In DNA, the CDR3 is TGTGCCAGCAGCCCCACAGGGCTCTACTGCAATGAGCAGTTCTTC. Encoded protein: CASSPTGLYCNEQFF. The rearrangement uses TRBV27 and TRBJ2-1, with D maybe TRBD1 (6 bases). The CDR3 covers 15 residues. Germline V lookup: CDR1 MNHEY, CDR2 SMNVEV (reference sequence). V lost 6 bases, J lost 6 bases, and 18 bases lay in between.

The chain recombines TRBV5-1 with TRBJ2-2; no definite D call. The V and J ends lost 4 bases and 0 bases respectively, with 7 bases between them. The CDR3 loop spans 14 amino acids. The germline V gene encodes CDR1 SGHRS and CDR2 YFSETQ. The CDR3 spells CASSATANTGELFF. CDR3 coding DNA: TGCGCCAGCAGCGCAACAGCGAACACCGGGGAGCTGTTTTTT.

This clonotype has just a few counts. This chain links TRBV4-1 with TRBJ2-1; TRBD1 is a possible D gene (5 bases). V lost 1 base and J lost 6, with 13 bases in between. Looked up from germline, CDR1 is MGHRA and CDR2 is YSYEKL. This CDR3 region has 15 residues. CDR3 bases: TGCGCCAGCAGCCAAGTAAGGGGAATAGGCAATGAGCAGTTCTTC. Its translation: CASSQVRGIGNEQFF.

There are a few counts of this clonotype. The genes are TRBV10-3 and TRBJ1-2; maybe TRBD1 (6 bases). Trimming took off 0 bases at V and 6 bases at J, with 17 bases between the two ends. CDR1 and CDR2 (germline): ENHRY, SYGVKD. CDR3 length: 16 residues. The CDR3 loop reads CAISESDEGGPDGYTF. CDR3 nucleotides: TGTGCCATCAGTGAGTCGGATGAGGGGGGCCCGGATGGCTACACCTTC.

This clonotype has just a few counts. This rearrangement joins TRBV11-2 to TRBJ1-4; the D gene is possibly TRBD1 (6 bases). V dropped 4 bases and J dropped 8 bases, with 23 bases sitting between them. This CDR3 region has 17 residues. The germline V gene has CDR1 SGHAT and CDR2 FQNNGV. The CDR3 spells CASSSLKGGTLGEKLFF. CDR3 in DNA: TGTGCCAGCAGCTCTTTAAAAGGGGGGACGCTGGGGGAAAAACTGTTTTTT.

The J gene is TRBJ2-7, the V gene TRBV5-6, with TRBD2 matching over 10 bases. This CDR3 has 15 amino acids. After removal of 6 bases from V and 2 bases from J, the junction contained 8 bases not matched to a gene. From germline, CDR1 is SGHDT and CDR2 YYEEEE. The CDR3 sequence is CASILAGGGTYEQYF. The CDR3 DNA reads TGTGCCAGCATCTTAGCGGGGGGCGGAACCTACGAGCAGTACTTC.